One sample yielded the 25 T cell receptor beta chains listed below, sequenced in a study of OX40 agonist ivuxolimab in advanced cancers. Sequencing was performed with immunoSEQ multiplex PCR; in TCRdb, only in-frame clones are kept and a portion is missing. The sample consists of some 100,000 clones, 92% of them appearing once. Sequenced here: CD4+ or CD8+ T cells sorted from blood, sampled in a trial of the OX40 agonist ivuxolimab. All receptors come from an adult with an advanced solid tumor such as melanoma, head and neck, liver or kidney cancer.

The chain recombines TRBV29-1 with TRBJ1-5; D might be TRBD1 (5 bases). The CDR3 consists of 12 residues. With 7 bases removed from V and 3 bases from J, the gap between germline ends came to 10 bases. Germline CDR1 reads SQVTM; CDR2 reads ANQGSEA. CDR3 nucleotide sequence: TGCAGCGCGAGGGACTTCAATCAGCCCCAGCATTTT. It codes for CSARDFNQPQHF.

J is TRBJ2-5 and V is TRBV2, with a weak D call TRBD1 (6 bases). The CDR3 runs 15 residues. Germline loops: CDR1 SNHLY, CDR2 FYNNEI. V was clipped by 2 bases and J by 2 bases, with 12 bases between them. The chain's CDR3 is CASSEWDTIQETQYF. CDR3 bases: TGTGCCAGCAGTGAATGGGACACCATACAAGAGACCCAGTACTTC.

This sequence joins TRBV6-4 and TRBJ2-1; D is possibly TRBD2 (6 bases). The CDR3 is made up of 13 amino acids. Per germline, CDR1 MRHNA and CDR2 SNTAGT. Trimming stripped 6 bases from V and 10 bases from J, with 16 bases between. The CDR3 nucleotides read TGTGCCAGCAGCCCGGCGGGGTGGGACGAGCAGTTCTTC. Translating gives CASSPAGWDEQFF.

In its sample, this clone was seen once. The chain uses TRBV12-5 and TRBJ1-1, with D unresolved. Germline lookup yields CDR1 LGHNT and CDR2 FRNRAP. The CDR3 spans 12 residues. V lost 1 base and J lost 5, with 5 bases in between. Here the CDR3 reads CASGLERTEAFF. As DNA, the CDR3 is TGTGCTAGTGGTTTGGAGCGTACTGAAGCTTTCTTT.

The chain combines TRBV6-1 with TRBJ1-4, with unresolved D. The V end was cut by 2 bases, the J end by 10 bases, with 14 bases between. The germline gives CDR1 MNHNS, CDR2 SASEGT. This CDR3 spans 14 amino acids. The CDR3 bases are TGTGCCAGCAGTGAACGGGTGGCGGTCGGAAAACTGTTTTTT. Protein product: CASSERVAVGKLFF.

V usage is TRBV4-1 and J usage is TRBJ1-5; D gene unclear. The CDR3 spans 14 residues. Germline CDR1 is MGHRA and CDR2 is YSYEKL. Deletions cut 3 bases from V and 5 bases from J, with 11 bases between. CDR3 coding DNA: TGCGCCAGCAGCCAGAGAGACGGGGATCAGCCCCAGCATTTT. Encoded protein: CASSQRDGDQPQHF.

For the CDR3, the DNA is TGTGCCAGCAGTGAGTACACGTTCTACGAGCAGTACTTC. Its protein is CASSEYTFYEQYF. The chain employs TRBV6-1 and TRBJ2-7; D remains unclear. Trimming shortened V by 3 bases and J by 3 bases, and 9 bases separated the two germline ends. Germline CDR1 MNHNS, CDR2 SASEGT. This CDR3 contains 13 residues.

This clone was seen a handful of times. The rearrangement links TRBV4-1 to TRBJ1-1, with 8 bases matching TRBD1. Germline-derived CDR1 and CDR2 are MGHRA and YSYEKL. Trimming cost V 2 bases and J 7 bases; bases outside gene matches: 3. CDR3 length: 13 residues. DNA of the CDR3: TGCGCCAGCAGCCAACCAGGGGGCTTTGAAGCTTTCTTT. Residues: CASSQPGGFEAFF.

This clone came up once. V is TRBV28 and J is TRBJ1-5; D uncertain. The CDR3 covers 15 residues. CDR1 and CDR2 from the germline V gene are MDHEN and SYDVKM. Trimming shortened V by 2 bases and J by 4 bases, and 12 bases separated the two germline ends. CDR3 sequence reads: CASSLQARINQPQHF. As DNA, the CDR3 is TGTGCCAGCAGTTTACAGGCCAGGATAAATCAGCCCCAGCATTTT.

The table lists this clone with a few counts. CDR3 DNA: TGTGCCAGCAGTTATAGACAGGGGGCCGGGGAGCTGTTTTTT. Translation gives CASSYRQGAGELFF. V usage is TRBV6-5 and J usage is TRBJ2-2; 9 bases agree with TRBD1. Germline V CDR1 and CDR2: MNHEY, SVGAGI. J gave up 6 bases and V 3 bases, and 2 bases lay outside the gene matches. This CDR3 is 14 amino acids long.

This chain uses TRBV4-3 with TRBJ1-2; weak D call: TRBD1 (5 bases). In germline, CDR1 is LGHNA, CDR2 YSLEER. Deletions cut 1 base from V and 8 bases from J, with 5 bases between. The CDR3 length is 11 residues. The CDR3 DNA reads TGCGCCAGCAGCCAAGGGGGGGGCTACACCTTC. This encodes CASSQGGGYTF.

CDR3 in DNA: TGTGCCAGCAGGGAAGGACTGAATCAGCCCCAGCATTTT. Residues: CASREGLNQPQHF. V gene TRBV6-4 combines with J gene TRBJ1-5; no clear D gene. The V gene lost 6 bases and the J gene lost 4 bases, with 10 bases spanning the gap. The germline gives CDR1 MRHNA, CDR2 SNTAGT. This CDR3 contains 13 residues.

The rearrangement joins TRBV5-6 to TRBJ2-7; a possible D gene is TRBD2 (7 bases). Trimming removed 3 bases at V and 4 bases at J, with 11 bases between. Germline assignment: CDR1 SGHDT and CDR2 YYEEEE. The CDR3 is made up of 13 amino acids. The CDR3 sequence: CASSWAGAYEQYF. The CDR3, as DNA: TGTGCCAGCAGCTGGGCGGGGGCATACGAGCAGTACTTC. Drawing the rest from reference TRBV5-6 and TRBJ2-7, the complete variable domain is DAGVTQSPTHLIKTRGQQVTLRCSPKSGHDTVSWYQQALGQGPQFIFQYYEEEERQRGNFPDRFSGHQFPNYSSELNVNALLLGDSALYLCASSWAGAYEQYFGPGTRLTVT.

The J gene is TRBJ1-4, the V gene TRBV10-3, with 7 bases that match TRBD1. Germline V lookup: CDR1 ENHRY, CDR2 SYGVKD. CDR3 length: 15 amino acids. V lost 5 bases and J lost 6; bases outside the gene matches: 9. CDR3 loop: CAISPETGTDEKLFF. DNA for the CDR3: TGTGCCATCAGTCCGGAGACGGGGACAGATGAAAAACTGTTTTTT.

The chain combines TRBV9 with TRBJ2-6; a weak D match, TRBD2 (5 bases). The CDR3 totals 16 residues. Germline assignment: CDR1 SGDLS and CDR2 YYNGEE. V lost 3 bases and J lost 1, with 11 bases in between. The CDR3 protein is CASSGAGGSGANVLTF. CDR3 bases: TGTGCCAGCAGCGGGGCCGGAGGTTCTGGGGCCAACGTCCTGACTTTC.

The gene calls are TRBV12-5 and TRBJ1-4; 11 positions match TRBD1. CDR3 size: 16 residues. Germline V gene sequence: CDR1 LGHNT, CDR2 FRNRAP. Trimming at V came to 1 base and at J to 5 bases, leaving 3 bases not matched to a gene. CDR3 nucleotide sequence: TGTGCTAGTGGTTTGGGGGGACAGGGGGTAAATGAAAAACTGTTTTTT. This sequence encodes CASGLGGQGVNEKLFF.

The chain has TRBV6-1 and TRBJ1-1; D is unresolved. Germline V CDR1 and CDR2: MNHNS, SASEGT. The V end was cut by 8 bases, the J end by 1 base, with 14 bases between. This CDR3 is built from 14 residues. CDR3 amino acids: CASALRASNTEAFF. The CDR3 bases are TGTGCCAGCGCCCTACGGGCGTCGAACACTGAAGCTTTCTTT.

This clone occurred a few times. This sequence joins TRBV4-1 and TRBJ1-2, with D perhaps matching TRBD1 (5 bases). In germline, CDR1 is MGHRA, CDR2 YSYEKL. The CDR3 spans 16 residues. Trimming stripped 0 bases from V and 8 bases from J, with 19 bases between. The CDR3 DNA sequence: TGCGCCAGCAGCCAAGAGGGGGAAGGCCCCTTTCGGGGCTACACCTTC. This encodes CASSQEGEGPFRGYTF.

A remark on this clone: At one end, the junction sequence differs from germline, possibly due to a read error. The CDR3 loop reads CASPTGVGINLF. The CDR3 DNA is TGTGCCAGCCCAACGGGGGTTGGGATCAACCTCTTC. The chain employs TRBV6-1 and TRBJ1-2; the D gene is possibly TRBD1 (5 bases). CDR1 MNHNS and CDR2 SASEGT come from the germline V gene. The CDR3 loop spans 12 amino acids.

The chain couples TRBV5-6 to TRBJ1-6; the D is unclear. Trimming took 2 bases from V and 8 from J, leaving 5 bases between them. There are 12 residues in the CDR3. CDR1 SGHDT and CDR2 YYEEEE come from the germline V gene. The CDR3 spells CASSLMDSPLHF. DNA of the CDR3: TGTGCCAGCAGCTTAATGGATTCACCCCTCCACTTT.

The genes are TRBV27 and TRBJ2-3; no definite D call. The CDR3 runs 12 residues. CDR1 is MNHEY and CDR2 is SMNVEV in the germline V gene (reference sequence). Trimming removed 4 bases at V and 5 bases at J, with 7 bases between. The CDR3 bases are TGTGCCAGCAGTTCGGTACAAGATACGCAGTATTTT. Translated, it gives CASSSVQDTQYF.

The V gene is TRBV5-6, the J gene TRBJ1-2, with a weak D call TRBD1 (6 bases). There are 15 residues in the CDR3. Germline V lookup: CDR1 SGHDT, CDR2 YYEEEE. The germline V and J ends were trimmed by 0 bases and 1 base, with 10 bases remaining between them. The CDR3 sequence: CASSLGVRGNYGYTF. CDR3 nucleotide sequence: TGTGCCAGCAGCTTGGGGGTCAGGGGTAACTATGGCTACACCTTC.

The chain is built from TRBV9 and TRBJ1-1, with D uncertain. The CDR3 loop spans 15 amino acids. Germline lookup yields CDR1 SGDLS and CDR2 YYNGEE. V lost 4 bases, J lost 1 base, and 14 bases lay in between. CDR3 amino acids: CASSSRAESNTEAFF. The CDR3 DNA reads TGTGCCAGCAGCTCGCGGGCGGAGTCGAACACTGAAGCTTTCTTT.

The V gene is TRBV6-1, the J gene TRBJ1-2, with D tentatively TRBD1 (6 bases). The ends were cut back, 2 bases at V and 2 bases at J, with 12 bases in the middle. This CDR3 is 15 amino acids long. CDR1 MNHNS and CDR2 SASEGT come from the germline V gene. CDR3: CASSERGHANYGYTF. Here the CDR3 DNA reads TGTGCCAGCAGTGAAAGGGGACACGCGAACTATGGCTACACCTTC.

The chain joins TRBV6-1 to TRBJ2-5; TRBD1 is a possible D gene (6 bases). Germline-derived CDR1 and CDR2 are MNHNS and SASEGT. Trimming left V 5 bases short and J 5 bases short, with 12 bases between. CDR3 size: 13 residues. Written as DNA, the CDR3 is TGTGCCAGCAGTAACAGGGATTTGGAGACCCAGTACTTC. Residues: CASSNRDLETQYF.